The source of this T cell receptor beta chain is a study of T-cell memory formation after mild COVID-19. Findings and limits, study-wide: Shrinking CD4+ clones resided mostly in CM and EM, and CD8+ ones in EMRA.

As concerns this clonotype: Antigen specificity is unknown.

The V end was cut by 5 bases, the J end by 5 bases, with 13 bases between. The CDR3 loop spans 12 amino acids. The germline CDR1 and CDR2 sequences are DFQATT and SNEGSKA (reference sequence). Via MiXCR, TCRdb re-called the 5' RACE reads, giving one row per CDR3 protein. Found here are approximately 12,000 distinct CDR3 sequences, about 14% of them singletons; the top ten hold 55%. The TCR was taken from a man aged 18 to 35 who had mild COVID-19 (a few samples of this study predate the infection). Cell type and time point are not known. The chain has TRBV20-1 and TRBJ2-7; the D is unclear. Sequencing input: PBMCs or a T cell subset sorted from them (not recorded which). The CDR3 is CSAAVRLNEQYF. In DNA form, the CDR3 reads TGCAGTGCTGCCGTCCGGCTTAACGAGCAGTACTTC.